These 9 T cell receptor beta chains came from one sample sequenced in a study of blood T cell repertoires in COVID-19. The repertoire was sequenced with immunoSEQ multiplex PCR; TCRdb's copy has only in-frame clones and lacks some. The data contain roughly 120,000 clones, around 83% of them singletons. Sample: peripheral blood. These TCRs come from an older man with acute or convalescent COVID-19.

The chain combines TRBV19 with TRBJ1-3; D is undetermined. The germline gives CDR1 LNHDA, CDR2 SQIVND (reference sequence). CDR3 size: 15 residues. Trimming took off 9 bases at V and 0 bases at J, with 15 bases between the two ends. The DNA for the CDR3 is TGTGCCAGCTCCTTCTTAGGGAGCTCTGGAAACACCATATATTTT. Protein product: CASSFLGSSGNTIYF.

The V and J genes are TRBV28 and TRBJ1-2; tentative D call: TRBD1 (5 bases). The V gene lost 6 bases and the J gene lost 4 bases, with 12 bases spanning the gap. The germline V gene encodes CDR1 MDHEN and CDR2 SYDVKM. The CDR3 runs 13 residues. In nucleotides, the CDR3 is TGTGCCAGCAGGCCCAGACAGACCTATGGCTACACCTTC. Amino acid sequence: CASRPRQTYGYTF.

The CDR3 DNA follows: TGTGCCAGCAGCCGCGACAGGGGGCTAGAGACCCAGTACTTC. Its translation: CASSRDRGLETQYF. This chain uses TRBV3-1 (or the pseudogene TRBV3-2) with TRBJ2-5, with 10 bases matching TRBD1. Germline V gene sequence: CDR1 LGHDT, CDR2 YNNKEL (reference sequence). J lost 4 bases, V lost 4 bases, and 3 bases had no gene match. This CDR3 has 14 amino acids.

The chain uses TRBV6-5 and TRBJ1-2; 8 nucleotides match TRBD1. CDR3 length equals 13 residues. Germline trimming cut 6 bases from V and 8 bases from J; bases unmatched to any gene: 8. Germline CDR1 is MNHEY and CDR2 is SVGAGI. Here the CDR3 DNA reads TGTGCCAGCAGGGGACAGGACCTTTCCGGCTACACCTTC. Its translation is CASRGQDLSGYTF.

V gene TRBV5-1 combines with J gene TRBJ2-1; 9 bases are shared with TRBD2. The CDR3 extends over 17 amino acids. Trimming at V came to 10 bases and at J to 9 bases, leaving 23 bases not matched to a gene. Germline V gene lookup returns CDR1 SGHRS and CDR2 YFSETQ. Here the CDR3 reads CARRWGAPRRGGGEQFF. The CDR3 DNA sequence: TGCGCCCGCCGCTGGGGGGCCCCGCGGCGGGGGGGCGGTGAGCAGTTCTTC.

The chain employs TRBV28 and TRBJ1-1, with TRBD1 matching 9 bases. CDR3 length equals 14 residues. With 6 bases clipped from V and 4 bases from J, the junction kept 6 bases outside the gene matches. Germline CDR1 reads MDHEN; CDR2 reads SYDVKM. The CDR3 DNA follows: TGTGCCAGCAGGCGAACAGGGGGCGTCACTGAAGCTTTCTTT. Protein sequence: CASRRTGGVTEAFF.

J is TRBJ2-1 and V is TRBV27, with TRBD2 identical over 8 bases. The CDR3 loop spans 17 amino acids. Germline V gene lookup returns CDR1 MNHEY and CDR2 SMNVEV (reference sequence). Trimming removed 1 base from V and 5 bases from J; junction bases left unmatched: 10. CDR3 in amino acids: CASSLWSGSGGNNEQFF. CDR3 DNA: TGTGCCAGCAGTTTATGGTCGGGAAGCGGGGGAAACAATGAGCAGTTCTTC.

The chain couples TRBV27 to TRBJ2-7; D gene ambiguous. Trimming removed 2 bases at V and 5 bases at J, with 16 bases between. Germline V gene data show CDR1 as MNHEY and CDR2 as SMNVEV (reference sequence). The CDR3 length is 15 residues. CDR3 region: CASSLLRARSNEQYF. The CDR3 region has the DNA TGTGCCAGCAGTTTACTTCGCGCGAGAAGCAACGAGCAGTACTTC.

CDR3 sequence (DNA): TGTGCCTGGAGTGTTAGAGGGTTCAATCAGCCCCAGCATTTT. It yields the protein CAWSVRGFNQPQHF. The chain links TRBV30 to TRBJ1-5; unclear D gene. V was trimmed by 0 bases and J by 3 bases, leaving 9 bases between them. Germline V gene data show CDR1 as GTSNPN and CDR2 as SVGIG (reference sequence). CDR3 length equals 14 residues.